Presented here are 23 T cell receptor beta chains from one specimen sequenced in a study of early T cells in non-severe SARS-CoV-2 infection. TCRdb re-called the 5' RACE reads with MiXCR, one entry per CDR3 protein. The sample includes tens of thousands of distinct CDR3 sequences, roughly 4.2% of them seen just once. Sequenced material: whole blood. These receptors came from an adult who was a healthcare worker with PCR-confirmed SARS-CoV-2 infection or an uninfected control (not recorded which).

This clonotype appeared many times. The chain joins TRBV29-1 to TRBJ1-1; perhaps TRBD1 as D (5 bases). The germline CDR1 and CDR2 sequences are SQVTM and ANQGSEA. The CDR3 length is 13 residues. V was pared by 5 bases and J by 10 bases, with 20 bases between. The CDR3 is CSVLGQGPSRAFF. CDR3 coding DNA: TGCAGCGTTTTAGGGCAGGGACCGAGCCGAGCTTTCTTT.

This clonotype was counted ten times or more. The chain joins TRBV7-6 to TRBJ2-1; 10 bases line up with TRBD2. This CDR3 has 16 amino acids. With V trimmed by 1 base and J by 3 bases, 3 bases remained unmatched. CDR1 and CDR2 (germline): SGHVS, FNYEAQ. CDR3 nucleotides: TGTGCCAGCAGCTTAGTGGTAGCGGGGGGCTACAATGAGCAGTTCTTC. It yields the protein CASSLVVAGGYNEQFF.

The chain uses TRBV18 and TRBJ2-3; unclear D gene. V dropped 5 bases and J dropped 5 bases, with 8 bases sitting between them. Germline lookup yields CDR1 KGHSH and CDR2 LQKENI. The CDR3 length is 12 residues. As DNA, the CDR3 is TGTGCCAGCTCAGATTACGGAGATACGCAGTATTTT. Its protein product is CASSDYGDTQYF.

This clonotype came up many times. The chain links TRBV24-1 to TRBJ2-2, with TRBD1 as a possible D gene (7 bases). Germline lookup yields CDR1 KGHDR and CDR2 SFDVKD. This CDR3 has 18 amino acids. Trimming removed 3 bases from V and 3 bases from J, with 19 bases in between. This CDR3 reads CATSDPRQGGVDTGELFF. CDR3 nucleotides: TGTGCCACCAGTGATCCCCGACAGGGAGGCGTGGACACCGGGGAGCTGTTTTTT.

The sample holds many counts of this clonotype. The rearrangement links TRBV11-2 to TRBJ2-1; D is unclear. Germline-derived CDR1 and CDR2 are SGHAT and FQNNGV. With 1 base removed from V and 0 bases from J, the gap between germline ends came to 10 bases. CDR3 length: 16 residues. DNA for the CDR3: TGTGCCAGCAGCTTAGGGGCCGAAAGCTCCTACAATGAGCAGTTCTTC. Translating it yields CASSLGAESSYNEQFF.

At least ten counts were recorded for this clonotype. The chain employs TRBV12-3 or TRBV12-4 and TRBJ1-5, with D unclear. The CDR3 is 14 amino acids. Trimming cost V 5 bases and J 2 bases, with 10 bases left between them. The CDR3 region has the DNA TGTGCCAGCAGTCTGGGCGCTGGCAATCAGCCCCAGCATTTT. The encoded protein is CASSLGAGNQPQHF.

This clonotype was picked up many times. This chain joins TRBV2 and TRBJ2-7; D is possibly TRBD1 (5 bases). Germline V CDR1 and CDR2: SNHLY, FYNNEI. Deletions cut 1 base from V and 1 base from J, with 11 bases between. This CDR3 has 15 amino acids. Here the CDR3 DNA reads TGTGCCAGCAGTGAAGAGGGGCAGCTATCCTACGAGCAGTACTTC. Amino acids: CASSEEGQLSYEQYF.

The rearrangement links TRBV5-1 to TRBJ2-2; 10 bases agree with TRBD1. V lost 4 bases to trimming and J lost 7 bases; unmatched junction nucleotides: 7. The CDR3 sequence is 15 residues long. CDR1 is SGHRS and CDR2 is YFSETQ in the germline V gene. The CDR3, as DNA: TGCGCCAGCAGCCCCCGGACAGGGGGGATCGGGGAGCTGTTTTTT. Translating it yields CASSPRTGGIGELFF.

In this sample, this clonotype turned up many times. This chain joins TRBV18 and TRBJ1-5, with D unresolved. With 11 bases removed from V and 2 bases from J, the gap between germline ends came to 13 bases. The germline CDR1 and CDR2 sequences are KGHSH and LQKENI. The CDR3 consists of 13 residues. The CDR3, as DNA: TGTGCCTCCTCACTAGCCGGCAATCAGCCCCAGCATTTT. Residues: CASSLAGNQPQHF. Full variable domain (missing parts from reference TRBV18 and TRBJ1-5): NAGVMQNPRHLVRRRGQEARLRCSPMKGHSHVYWYRQLPEEGLKFMVYLQKENIIDESGMPKERFSAEFPKEGPSILRIQQVVRGDSAAYFCASSLAGNQPQHFGDGTRLSIL.

This clonotype was recorded at least ten times. CDR3 sequence (DNA): TGTGCCAGCAGAACCGGGGGCTCCTACAATGAGCAGTTCTTC. It yields the protein CASRTGGSYNEQFF. The V call is TRBV12-3 or TRBV12-4, the J call TRBJ2-1; D perhaps matches TRBD2 (6 bases). The CDR3 length is 14 residues. V shed 6 bases and J shed 0 bases, with 9 bases lying between them.

The chain uses TRBV5-3 and TRBJ1-5; D remains unclear. TRBV5-3 is given ORF status, its function remaining uncertain. Between the trimmed V and J ends, which lost 1 base and 0 bases, there was a span of 11 bases. This CDR3 contains 16 residues. The CDR3 DNA is TGTGCCAGAAGCTTGCCGTTTTATTATAGCAATCAGCCCCAGCATTTT. Its protein product is CARSLPFYYSNQPQHF.

This clonotype ranks as medium-sized. V usage is TRBV30 and J usage is TRBJ2-2; no clear D gene. The CDR3 has 15 residues. The V and J ends lost 3 bases and 1 base respectively, with 12 bases between them. Looked up from germline, CDR1 is GTSNPN and CDR2 is SVGIG (reference sequence). CDR3 bases: TGTGCCTGGAGAGATGGAGAATTGAACACCGGGGAGCTGTTTTTT. Translation gives CAWRDGELNTGELFF.

This clonotype was seen at least ten times. The chain has TRBV29-1 and TRBJ2-5, with D possibly TRBD1 on 6 matching bases. Trimming removed 1 base at V and 5 bases at J, with 8 bases between. The CDR3 runs to 12 residues. In germline, CDR1 is SQVTM, CDR2 ANQGSEA. The CDR3 spells CSVEGQEETQYF. CDR3 sequence (DNA): TGCAGCGTTGAAGGACAGGAGGAGACCCAGTACTTC.

This clonotype came up a few times. This sequence joins TRBV20-1 and TRBJ2-1; possible D gene TRBD2, 5 bases. With 6 bases removed from V and 10 bases from J, the gap between germline ends came to 13 bases. CDR1 DFQATT and CDR2 SNEGSKA come from the germline V gene (reference sequence). The CDR3 totals 11 residues. As DNA, the CDR3 is TGCAGTGCCCCAAGCGGAGCCGAGCAGTTCTTC. It is translated as CSAPSGAEQFF.

The sample holds many counts of this clonotype. The rearrangement links TRBV12-3 or TRBV12-4 to TRBJ2-7; possibly TRBD1 for D (6 bases). V was pared by 2 bases and J by 3 bases, with 8 bases between. This CDR3 region has 13 residues. DNA of the CDR3: TGTGCCAGCAGTTTAAGAGGGGGCTACGAGCAGTACTTC. As protein: CASSLRGGYEQYF.

This clonotype was observed many times. This chain joins TRBV6-1 and TRBJ1-3; the match to TRBD1 covers 10 bases. CDR1 and CDR2 from the germline V gene are MNHNS and SASEGT. V trimming: 9 bases; J trimming: 4 bases; junction bases outside the gene matches: 15. CDR3 length: 17 amino acids. CDR3 sequence (DNA): TGTGCCAGTAGCTCGACAGGGGGCTATCTGTTAGGAAACACCATATATTTT. Protein: CASSSTGGYLLGNTIYF.

A remark on this clonotype: This clone may be a read error of a much larger clone one base away. The chain links TRBV4-1 to TRBJ1-3; no clear D. Trimming took off 2 bases at V and 0 bases at J, with 8 bases between the two ends. The CDR3 has 15 residues. Germline assignment: CDR1 MGHRA and CDR2 YSYEKL. CDR3 sequence: CASSQTVDSGNTIYF. CDR3 DNA sequence: TGCGCCAGCAGCCAAACGGTGGACTCTGGAAACACCATATATTTT.

This clonotype was counted many times. The chain is built from TRBV27 and TRBJ2-5, with 16 bases aligning to TRBD2. Germline CDR1 and CDR2: MNHEY and SMNVEV (reference sequence). J gave up 5 bases and V 6 bases, and 15 bases lay outside the gene matches. The CDR3 has 19 amino acids. The CDR3, as DNA: TGTGCCAGCAGCTCGAACGCCCCGGGACTAGCGGGAGGGCCTGAGACCCAGTACTTC. Translation gives CASSSNAPGLAGGPETQYF.

The chain links TRBV11-3 to TRBJ2-5; D is unresolved. Germline CDR1 SGHNT, CDR2 YENEEA. The CDR3 has 14 amino acids. V was trimmed by 5 bases and J by 5 bases, leaving 15 bases between them. The CDR3 nucleotides read TGTGCCAGCAGCGGCTGGATTCAGGAGGAGACCCAGTACTTC. This encodes CASSGWIQEETQYF.

The V and J genes are TRBV15 and TRBJ2-5; TRBD1 might be the D (5 bases). The germline CDR1 and CDR2 sequences are LNHNV and YYDKDF (reference sequence). Between the trimmed V and J ends, which lost 5 bases and 2 bases, there was a span of 15 bases. The CDR3 contains 15 residues. CDR3 residues: CATSPRVRTQETQYF. Written as DNA, the CDR3 is TGTGCCACCAGCCCCCGCGTTCGGACACAAGAGACCCAGTACTTC.

Ten or more counts support this clonotype. J is TRBJ2-7 and V is TRBV28, with D maybe TRBD2 (6 bases). CDR1 is MDHEN and CDR2 is SYDVKM in the germline V gene. The CDR3 sequence is 15 residues long. Trimming removed 3 bases at V and 3 bases at J, with 15 bases between. The CDR3 DNA sequence: TGTGCCAGCAGTTTGACAGTGGCGGGGCGCTACGAGCAGTACTTC. It specifies CASSLTVAGRYEQYF. Full variable domain (outside the CDR3, taken from reference TRBV28 and TRBJ2-7): DVKVTQSSRYLVKRTGEKVFLECVQDMDHENMFWYRQDPGLGLRLIYFSYDVKMKEKGDIPEGYSVSREKKERFSLILESASTNQTSMYLCASSLTVAGRYEQYFGPGTRLTVT.

This clonotype was observed many times. In DNA form, the CDR3 reads TGCGCCAGCAGCCAAGCGTCTAGCGGGAGATTAGATACGCAGTATTTT. This encodes CASSQASSGRLDTQYF. V and J are TRBV4-1 and TRBJ2-3; 10 positions match TRBD2. The CDR3 contains 16 residues. V shed 1 base, J shed 5 bases, and the junction held 6 bases outside the gene matches. The germline V gene encodes CDR1 MGHRA and CDR2 YSYEKL.

This clonotype was observed many times. V and J are TRBV7-9 and TRBJ1-4; 12 nucleotides match TRBD1. In germline, CDR1 is SEHNR, CDR2 FQNEAQ (reference sequence). Germline trimming cut 5 bases from V and 10 bases from J; bases unmatched to any gene: 5. CDR3 length equals 14 residues. This CDR3 reads CASSVGQGAGKLFF. For the CDR3, the DNA is TGTGCCAGCAGCGTGGGACAGGGGGCTGGAAAACTGTTTTTT.